Below, 15 T cell receptor beta chains from the same sample are listed, as sequenced in a study of CD8 T cells in Susac syndrome. RNA totalling roughly 0.45 to 1 ug underwent reverse transcription with random hexamers. TCRdb reprocessed the immunoSEQ multiplex PCR reads via MiXCR and lists one record per CDR3 protein. The profile shows 170,000 or so distinct CDR3 sequences, approximately 93% of them singletons. Sequenced input: CD4+ T cells from PBMCs. Receptors were obtained from a human donor with multiple sclerosis.

The chain employs TRBV27 and TRBJ2-5; tentative D call: TRBD1 (6 bases). Germline-derived CDR1 and CDR2 are MNHEY and SMNVEV (reference sequence). Trimming cost V 6 bases and J 5 bases, with 13 bases left between them. CDR3 length: 13 amino acids. The CDR3 region is CASRQGTVETQYF. The DNA of the CDR3 is TGTGCCAGCAGGCAGGGGACGGTGGAGACCCAGTACTTC.

J is TRBJ2-4 and V is TRBV12-3 or TRBV12-4, with D perhaps being TRBD1 or TRBD2 (5 bases each). Trimming took off 9 bases at V and 14 bases at J, with 20 bases between the two ends. The CDR3 runs to 12 residues. The CDR3 bases are TGTGCCAGGAAGGGGCTAGCTTCGAGTGAGTACTTC. This translates into CARKGLASSEYF.

This chain joins TRBV2 and TRBJ1-2; 8 bases agree with TRBD1. CDR1 is SNHLY and CDR2 is FYNNEI in the germline V gene. V dropped 7 bases and J dropped 4; count of bases not matched to a gene: 5. This CDR3 spans 13 amino acids. The CDR3 sequence is CASIDRGTYGYTF. DNA of the CDR3: TGTGCCAGCATCGACAGGGGTACCTATGGCTACACCTTC.

J is TRBJ2-4 and V is TRBV5-6, with 9 bases that match TRBD2. V was clipped by 2 bases and J by 2 bases; unmatched bases: 5. The CDR3 covers 16 residues. Germline V gene sequence: CDR1 SGHDT, CDR2 YYEEEE. CDR3 sequence (DNA): TGTGCCAGCAGCTTAGAGCGGGGGGTAACCAAAAACATTCAGTACTTC. Translated, it gives CASSLERGVTKNIQYF.

As to this clonotype: An end of the junction differs from the germline gene, which may be a read error. The rearrangement joins TRBV7-2 to TRBJ2-1; either TRBD1 or TRBD2 may supply D (5 bases each). Germline V lookup: CDR1 SGHTA, CDR2 FQGNSA. This CDR3 comprises 12 residues. DNA for the CDR3: TGTGCCAGCAGCCCGGACTCAGGGCGGCTTTCCTTC. Protein: CASSPDSGRLSF.

This clonotype was detected once. The V call is TRBV28, the J call TRBJ2-5, with TRBD1 matching 8 bases. This CDR3 contains 17 residues. Germline V lookup: CDR1 MDHEN, CDR2 SYDVKM. Germline trimming cut 2 bases from V and 5 bases from J; bases unmatched to any gene: 13. The CDR3 reads CASSLPIGQGAYETQYF. For the CDR3, the DNA is TGTGCCAGCAGTTTACCTATAGGACAGGGTGCATACGAGACCCAGTACTTC.

Notes on this clonotype: One junction end disagrees with the germline gene, perhaps due to a read error. The chain combines TRBV19 with TRBJ2-4, with TRBD1 identical over 9 bases. Germline V gene lookup returns CDR1 LNHDA and CDR2 SQIVND (reference sequence). This CDR3 is 14 amino acids long. This CDR3 reads CASSISGQGSFIGF. DNA of the CDR3: TGTGCCAGTAGTATCTCGGGACAGGGAAGTTTTATCGGCTTC. The full variable domain, completed using reference TRBV19 and TRBJ2-4, is DGGITQSPKYLFRKEGQNVTLSCEQNLNHDAMYWYRQDPGQGLRLIYYSQIVNDFQKGDIAEGYSVSREKKESFPLTVTSAQKNPTAFYLCASSISGQGSFIGFGAGTRLSVL.

The chain recombines TRBV6-2 or TRBV6-3 with TRBJ1-2, with D tentatively TRBD1 (5 bases). Germline CDR1 and CDR2: MNHEY and SVGEGT. V was clipped by 6 bases and J by 7 bases, with 18 bases between them. The CDR3 totals 14 residues. The CDR3 reads CASSPWDREGGYTF. The CDR3 DNA is TGTGCCAGCAGCCCTTGGGACCGCGAGGGTGGCTACACCTTC.

V is TRBV4-2 and J is TRBJ2-5; 11 nucleotides agree with TRBD2. This CDR3 has 15 amino acids. Germline lookup yields CDR1 LGHNA and CDR2 YNFKEQ. J lost 4 bases, V lost 4 bases, and 5 bases had no gene match. CDR3 coding DNA: TGTGCCAGCAGCCGACTAGCGGGGAGCGGAGAGACCCAGTACTTC. Amino acids: CASSRLAGSGETQYF.

The genes are TRBV28 and TRBJ1-1; D is ambiguous. Germline CDR1 MDHEN, CDR2 SYDVKM. V shed 7 bases and J shed 3 bases, with 9 bases lying between them. The CDR3 has 12 residues. The CDR3 is CASTSGDTEAFF. Written as DNA, the CDR3 is TGTGCCAGCACCTCCGGGGACACTGAAGCTTTCTTT.

The chain is built from TRBV30 and TRBJ1-2; no firm D call. Germline-derived CDR1 and CDR2 are GTSNPN and SVGIG (reference sequence). The V end lost 0 bases, the J end lost 4 bases, and 12 bases lay between the germline ends. This CDR3 has 14 amino acids. The CDR3 sequence is CAWSVPKFVYGYTF. The CDR3 DNA follows: TGTGCCTGGAGTGTACCCAAGTTTGTCTATGGCTACACCTTC. The full variable domain, rest sourced from reference TRBV30 and TRBJ1-2, is SQTIHQWPATLVQPVGSPLSLECTVEGTSNPNLYWYRQAAGRGLQLLFYSVGIGQISSEVPQNLSASRPQDRQFILSSKKLLLSDSGFYLCAWSVPKFVYGYTFGSGTRLTVV.

The J gene is TRBJ2-3, the V gene TRBV7-2, with TRBD2 matching 13 bases. This CDR3 has 16 residues. J gave up 6 bases and V 5 bases, and 8 bases lay outside the gene matches. Germline V gives CDR1 SGHTA, CDR2 FQGNSA. CDR3 region: CASSRTSGGSRDTQYF. The CDR3 region has the DNA TGTGCCAGCAGCCGGACTAGCGGGGGATCGCGCGATACGCAGTATTTT.

The V call is TRBV28, the J call TRBJ1-2; D ambiguous. Germline CDR1 is MDHEN and CDR2 is SYDVKM. V dropped 2 bases and J dropped 0 bases, with 10 bases sitting between them. The CDR3 has 15 residues. CDR3 DNA sequence: TGTGCCAGCAGTTTAGGAGGCGTAACTAACTATGGCTACACCTTC. It specifies CASSLGGVTNYGYTF.

The V call is TRBV25-1, the J call TRBJ2-5; 7 bases are a match to TRBD2. The V gene end was trimmed by 4 bases and the J gene end by 5 bases; junction bases not matched to a gene: 7. The germline CDR1 and CDR2 sequences are MGHDK and SYGVNS. CDR3 length: 14 residues. CDR3 sequence (DNA): TGTGCCAGCAGTGGGAAGCGGGGCGGGGAGACCCAGTACTTC. Protein product: CASSGKRGGETQYF.

The rearrangement joins TRBV7-9 to TRBJ2-3; 8 positions match TRBD1. CDR1 is SEHNR and CDR2 is FQNEAQ in the germline V gene (reference sequence). J gave up 6 bases and V 6 bases, and 5 bases lay outside the gene matches. This CDR3 region has 13 residues. The CDR3 DNA sequence: TGTGCCAGCAGGCTAGGACAGGGCGATACGCAGTATTTT. Residues: CASRLGQGDTQYF.